A selection of T cell receptor beta chains follows, all from one sample in a study of blood T cell repertoires in COVID-19. Measured with immunoSEQ multiplex PCR; TCRdb has only the in-frame clones, and not every one. The sample lists 150,000 to 200,000 clones; over 70% were seen once. The specimen sequenced was PBMCs or T cells enriched from blood (not recorded which). All receptors come from a man aged 45 to 65 who had recovered from COVID-19. Each CDR3 is given with its conserved first and last residue. D genes are given only for firm matches. Part of the rows lack a size; the others show once, few, many or a class for expanded clones.

size	V	length	D	J	CDR3	DNA
-	TRBV5-1	17	TRBD1	TRBJ1-1	CASSSKDRERGNTEAFF	TGCGCCAGCAGCTCTAAAGACAGGGAAAGGGGGAACACTGAAGCTTTCTTT
-	TRBV5-1	15	TRBD2	TRBJ2-7	CASSLAGLASYEQYF	TGCGCCAGCAGCTTGGCCGGACTAGCCTCCTACGAGCAGTACTTC
-	TRBV28	12	-	TRBJ2-7	CASALLSYEQYF	TGTGCCAGCGCTCTATTGTCCTACGAGCAGTACTTC
-	TRBV9	15	TRBD2	TRBJ2-7	CASSVGSGGRYEQYF	TGTGCCAGCAGCGTAGGCAGCGGGGGGCGCTACGAGCAGTACTTC
-	TRBV15	17	TRBD1	TRBJ2-5	CATSREAGQGNQETQYF	TGTGCCACCAGCAGAGAAGCGGGACAGGGTAACCAAGAGACCCAGTACTTC
-	TRBV28	14	-	TRBJ1-5	CASRFPGINQPQHF	TGTGCCAGCAGATTTCCGGGGATTAATCAGCCCCAGCATTTT
-	TRBV7-3	14	TRBD1	TRBJ1-1	CASRPSQGATEAFF	TGTGCCAGCAGACCCTCACAGGGGGCCACTGAAGCTTTCTTT
-	TRBV15	15	-	TRBJ2-1	CATSRRGVGYNEQFF	TGTGCCACCAGCAGAAGGGGTGTGGGGTACAATGAGCAGTTCTTC
-	TRBV7-9	12	-	TRBJ1-1	CASSNMNTEAFF	TGTGCCAGCAGTAATATGAACACTGAAGCTTTCTTT
-	TRBV6-5	15	-	TRBJ1-3	CASSYSTDLGNTIYF	TGTGCCAGCAGTTACTCGACAGATCTTGGAAACACCATATATTTT
-	TRBV18	14	TRBD1	TRBJ2-5	CASSVGQGRETQYF	TGTGCCAGCTCAGTGGGACAGGGTCGGGAGACCCAGTACTTC
-	TRBV28	12	TRBD1	TRBJ1-1	CASTDRELVAFF	TGTGCCAGCACGGACAGGGAGTTGGTAGCTTTCTTT
-	TRBV24-1	16	-	TRBJ2-5	CATSDPGGGAQETQYF	TGTGCCACCAGTGACCCAGGTGGGGGGGCTCAAGAGACCCAGTACTTC
-	TRBV28	15	TRBD2	TRBJ2-1	CASSVTSGGNNEQFF	TGTGCCAGCAGTGTGACTAGCGGGGGGAACAATGAGCAGTTCTTC
-	TRBV28	13	-	TRBJ1-2	CASSPDWAGGYTF	TGTGCCAGCAGTCCTGACTGGGCGGGAGGCTACACCTTC
few	TRBV7-3	16	TRBD2	TRBJ2-1	CASSTDARGSYNEQFF	TGTGCCAGCAGCACGGACGCGCGGGGGTCCTACAATGAGCAGTTCTTC
-	TRBV5-1	15	TRBD1	TRBJ1-2	CASSGGTGVVYGYTF	TGCGCCAGCAGCGGAGGTACAGGGGTTGTCTATGGCTACACCTTC